Presented here are 11 T cell receptor beta chains from one specimen sequenced in a study of blood T cell repertoires in COVID-19. Clones were read by immunoSEQ multiplex PCR, and TCRdb kept only the in-frame ones, dropping some. The table has some 160,000 clones, 88% seen once. Sample: peripheral blood. The origin of the receptors is a man aged 45 to 65 who had recovered from COVID-19.

The chain links TRBV6-1 to TRBJ2-3; 10 bases align to TRBD2. Trimming cost V 3 bases and J 5 bases; bases outside gene matches: 5. CDR1 is MNHNS, CDR2 SASEGT, per germline. CDR3 length: 15 amino acids. CDR3 nucleotide sequence: TGTGCCAGCAGTGAGAGCGGGGGGGCGGTAGATACGCAGTATTTT. It codes for CASSESGGAVDTQYF.

The chain links TRBV7-6 to TRBJ2-2; 12 positions match TRBD2. Trimming took 3 bases from V and 6 from J; bases not matched to a gene: 5. From germline, CDR1 is SGHVS and CDR2 FNYEAQ. This CDR3 has 16 residues. The CDR3 nucleotides are TGTGCCAGCAGCTTGAGACTAGCGGGAGATTCCGGGGAGCTGTTTTTT. This codes for CASSLRLAGDSGELFF.

DNA of the CDR3: TGCGCCAGCAGCTTTATAGCGGGAGGAGCGGGGGCCAACGTCCTGACTTTC. Translated, it gives CASSFIAGGAGANVLTF. This chain links TRBV5-1 with TRBJ2-6, with 10 bases fitting TRBD2. V dropped 2 bases and J dropped 4; count of bases not matched to a gene: 6. Germline CDR1 and CDR2: SGHRS and YFSETQ. The CDR3 contains 17 residues. Variable domain in full (rest from reference TRBV5-1 and TRBJ2-6): KAGVTQTPRYLIKTRGQQVTLSCSPISGHRSVSWYQQTPGQGLQFLFEYFSETQRNKGNFPGRFSGRQFSNSRSEMNVSTLELGDSALYLCASSFIAGGAGANVLTFGAGSRLTVL.

In its sample, this clone was seen once. The chain couples TRBV6-2 or TRBV6-3 to TRBJ2-7, with D maybe TRBD1 (6 bases). Trimming stripped 2 bases from V and 2 bases from J, with 13 bases between. Per germline, CDR1 MNHEY and CDR2 SVGEGT. The CDR3 length is 15 residues. This CDR3 is CASSYGWAGAYEQYF. DNA for the CDR3: TGTGCCAGCAGTTACGGGTGGGCAGGGGCCTACGAGCAGTACTTC.

The rearrangement joins TRBV29-1 to TRBJ1-2; weak D call: TRBD1 (5 bases). The germline gives CDR1 SQVTM, CDR2 ANQGSEA. CDR3 size: 12 residues. V was pared by 1 base and J by 8 bases, with 11 bases between. This CDR3 is CSVEGTSLGYTF. Written as DNA, the CDR3 is TGCAGCGTTGAAGGGACATCTTTAGGCTACACCTTC.

This clone was observed a handful of times. V usage is TRBV5-6 and J usage is TRBJ2-7; tentative D call: TRBD2 (7 bases). This CDR3 has 12 amino acids. The germline V gene encodes CDR1 SGHDT and CDR2 YYEEEE. V was shortened by 3 bases and J by 6 bases, with 10 bases between the two germline ends. CDR3 loop: CASSWGGGEQYF. In DNA, the CDR3 is TGTGCCAGCAGCTGGGGGGGCGGCGAGCAGTACTTC.

The rearrangement uses TRBV19 and TRBJ1-5, with D unresolved. The CDR3 extends over 16 amino acids. Germline V gene data show CDR1 as LNHDA and CDR2 as SQIVND (reference sequence). V was trimmed by 0 bases and J by 0 bases, leaving 9 bases between them. CDR3 amino acids: CASSIDGGFSNQPQHF. For the CDR3, the DNA is TGTGCCAGTAGTATAGACGGAGGATTTAGCAATCAGCCCCAGCATTTT.

This chain connects TRBV7-9 to TRBJ1-1; D perhaps matches TRBD1 (5 bases). CDR1 is SEHNR and CDR2 is FQNEAQ in the germline V gene (reference sequence). The CDR3 runs 14 residues. V was clipped by 0 bases and J by 6 bases, with 11 bases between them. The chain's CDR3 is CASSLAQGTSEAFF. The CDR3 bases are TGTGCCAGCAGCTTAGCGCAGGGTACCTCTGAAGCTTTCTTT.

The chain links TRBV28 to TRBJ2-7, with D possibly being TRBD2 (7 bases). The V end was cut by 6 bases, the J end by 6 bases, with 15 bases between. The germline V gene has CDR1 MDHEN and CDR2 SYDVKM. There are 13 residues in the CDR3. The CDR3 region has the DNA TGTGCCAGCAGACCCCAAGGGGGGGGCGAGCAGTACTTC. Translating it yields CASRPQGGGEQYF.

The chain combines TRBV4-1 with TRBJ2-2, with 8 bases matching TRBD1. V trimming: 7 bases; J trimming: 4 bases; junction bases outside the gene matches: 5. Per germline, CDR1 MGHRA and CDR2 YSYEKL. CDR3 length equals 14 residues. CDR3 bases: TGCGCCAGCAAGGACAGGGAAGCCACCGGGGAGCTGTTTTTT. Translation gives CASKDREATGELFF.

This sequence joins TRBV5-6 and TRBJ1-5; D unclear. The V end lost 0 bases, the J end lost 0 bases, and 7 bases lay between the germline ends. The V gene's germline CDR1 is SGHDT and CDR2 YYEEEE. CDR3 length: 15 amino acids. CDR3 residues: CASSLELGSNQPQHF. In nucleotides, the CDR3 is TGTGCCAGCAGCTTGGAACTCGGTAGCAATCAGCCCCAGCATTTT.